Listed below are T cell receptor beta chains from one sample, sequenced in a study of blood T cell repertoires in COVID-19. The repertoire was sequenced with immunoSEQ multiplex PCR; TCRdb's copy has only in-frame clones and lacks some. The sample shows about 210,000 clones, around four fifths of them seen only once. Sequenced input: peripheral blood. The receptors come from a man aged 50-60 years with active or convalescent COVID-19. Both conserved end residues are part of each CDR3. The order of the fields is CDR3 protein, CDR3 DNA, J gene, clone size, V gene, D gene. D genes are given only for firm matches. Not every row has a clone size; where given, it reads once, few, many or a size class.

CDR3 protein: CASSLGGRADTQYF
CDR3 DNA: TGTGCCAGCAGCTTAGGAGGCAGGGCAGATACGCAGTATTTT
J gene: TRBJ2-3
clone size: NA
V gene: TRBV13
D gene: NA

CDR3 protein: CASRQGEGYTF
CDR3 DNA: TGTGCCAGCCGACAGGGGGAGGGCTACACCTTC
J gene: TRBJ1-2
clone size: NA
V gene: TRBV28
D gene: TRBD1

CDR3 protein: CASSSGDPTQGLAGGPYSTDTQYF
CDR3 DNA: TGTGCCAGCAGCTCAGGGGACCCTACTCAAGGACTAGCGGGAGGGCCTTATAGCACAGATACGCAGTATTTT
J gene: TRBJ2-3
clone size: NA
V gene: TRBV7-1
D gene: TRBD2

CDR3 protein: CAISLRDRIHGYTF
CDR3 DNA: TGTGCCATCAGCCTCCGGGACAGGATTCATGGCTACACCTTC
J gene: TRBJ1-2
clone size: NA
V gene: TRBV10-3
D gene: TRBD1

CDR3 protein: CATSRPGLAGGTGELFF
CDR3 DNA: TGTGCCACCAGCAGACCAGGACTAGCGGGAGGTACCGGGGAGCTGTTTTTT
J gene: TRBJ2-2
clone size: NA
V gene: TRBV15
D gene: TRBD2

CDR3 protein: CASGRRTGGYRETQYF
CDR3 DNA: TGTGCCAGCGGCCGAAGGACAGGGGGCTACAGAGAGACCCAGTACTTC
J gene: TRBJ2-5
clone size: once
V gene: TRBV27
D gene: TRBD1

CDR3 protein: CASSYSRGLGPQHF
CDR3 DNA: TGTGCCAGCAGTTACTCGCGGGGCTTGGGGCCCCAGCATTTT
J gene: TRBJ1-5
clone size: once
V gene: TRBV6-5
D gene: NA

CDR3 protein: CASTLQGSYGYTF
CDR3 DNA: TGCGCCAGCACCCTCCAGGGGAGCTATGGCTACACCTTC
J gene: TRBJ1-2
clone size: NA
V gene: TRBV5-1
D gene: NA

CDR3 protein: CASSYDRGNTEAFF
CDR3 DNA: TGTGCCAGCAGTTACGACAGGGGGAACACTGAAGCTTTCTTT
J gene: TRBJ1-1
clone size: NA
V gene: TRBV6-6
D gene: TRBD1

CDR3 protein: CASSAAGDSYNEQFF
CDR3 DNA: TGTGCCAGCAGCGCAGCGGGAGATTCCTACAATGAGCAGTTCTTC
J gene: TRBJ2-1
clone size: once
V gene: TRBV9
D gene: TRBD2

CDR3 protein: CASSLRPGQGMNTEAFF
CDR3 DNA: TGCGCCAGCAGCTTGAGACCGGGACAGGGCATGAACACTGAAGCTTTCTTT
J gene: TRBJ1-1
clone size: NA
V gene: TRBV5-1
D gene: TRBD1

CDR3 protein: CASSYSKSGVFYEQYF
CDR3 DNA: TGTGCCAGCAGTTACTCGAAGTCCGGGGTTTTCTACGAGCAGTACTTC
J gene: TRBJ2-7
clone size: NA
V gene: TRBV6-5
D gene: NA

CDR3 protein: CASSLGLSTSSYEQYF
CDR3 DNA: TGCGCCAGCAGCTTGGGACTATCTACGAGCTCCTACGAGCAGTACTTC
J gene: TRBJ2-7
clone size: NA
V gene: TRBV5-1
D gene: NA

CDR3 protein: CASSDHTGTGGAGTGELFF
CDR3 DNA: TGCGCCAGCAGTGACCATACTGGGACAGGGGGCGCAGGGACCGGGGAGCTGTTTTTT
J gene: TRBJ2-2
clone size: NA
V gene: TRBV10-1
D gene: TRBD1

CDR3 protein: CSARATGASYF
CDR3 DNA: TGCAGTGCTAGGGCTACAGGGGCCTCGTACTTC
J gene: TRBJ2-7
clone size: NA
V gene: TRBV20-1
D gene: TRBD1

CDR3 protein: CASSIAATGDGYTF
CDR3 DNA: TGTGCCAGCAGCATAGCGGCGACAGGGGATGGCTACACCTTC
J gene: TRBJ1-2
clone size: NA
V gene: TRBV7-8
D gene: TRBD1

CDR3 protein: CASIRGQGHEKLFF
CDR3 DNA: TGTGCCAGCATCAGGGGACAGGGGCACGAAAAACTGTTTTTT
J gene: TRBJ1-4
clone size: NA
V gene: TRBV6-6
D gene: TRBD1

CDR3 protein: CASRDEEYRGRETQYF
CDR3 DNA: TGTGCCAGCAGAGATGAAGAGTACAGGGGAAGAGAGACCCAGTACTTC
J gene: TRBJ2-5
clone size: NA
V gene: TRBV2
D gene: TRBD1

CDR3 protein: CASSPRDLNYEQYF
CDR3 DNA: TGCGCCAGCAGCCCCCGGGACTTAAACTACGAGCAGTACTTC
J gene: TRBJ2-7
clone size: NA
V gene: TRBV5-1
D gene: NA

CDR3 protein: CASATYSSYNSPLHF
CDR3 DNA: TGTGCCTCAGCCACGTACAGCTCCTATAATTCACCCCTCCACTTT
J gene: TRBJ1-6
clone size: NA
V gene: TRBV2
D gene: NA

CDR3 protein: CASSEAGQGPYEQYF
CDR3 DNA: TGTGCCAGCAGTGAAGCAGGACAGGGCCCCTACGAGCAGTACTTC
J gene: TRBJ2-7
clone size: NA
V gene: TRBV6-1
D gene: TRBD1

CDR3 protein: CASSQVPAARGYTF
CDR3 DNA: TGCGCCAGCAGCCAAGTTCCGGCGGCCCGTGGCTACACCTTC
J gene: TRBJ1-2
clone size: NA
V gene: TRBV4-3
D gene: NA

CDR3 protein: CASIRGRDGYTF
CDR3 DNA: TGTGCCAGCATCAGGGGGCGCGATGGCTACACCTTC
J gene: TRBJ1-2
clone size: once
V gene: TRBV28
D gene: TRBD1

CDR3 protein: CASSEDSLRSNQPQHF
CDR3 DNA: TGTGCCAGCAGTGAAGACAGCTTGCGTAGCAATCAGCCCCAGCATTTT
J gene: TRBJ1-5
clone size: once
V gene: TRBV2
D gene: NA

CDR3 protein: CASSLARDNEQFF
CDR3 DNA: TGTGCCAGCAGCTTAGCACGGGACAATGAGCAGTTCTTC
J gene: TRBJ2-1
clone size: NA
V gene: TRBV7-2
D gene: NA

CDR3 protein: CASVKQGVNTEAFF
CDR3 DNA: TGCGCCAGCGTCAAACAGGGGGTGAACACTGAAGCTTTCTTT
J gene: TRBJ1-1
clone size: NA
V gene: TRBV10-2
D gene: TRBD1